The 25 T cell receptor beta chains below all came from one sample that was sequenced in a study of blood T cells in healthy people across ages. The authors ran a second PCR of 7 to 11 cycles using a sample-barcoded 5' primer and a J-beta primer mix. From the 5' RACE reads, TCRdb called clonotypes with MiXCR, one entry per CDR3 protein. Among nearly 800,000 distinct CDR3 sequences listed, roughly three fifths were seen once. Material for sequencing was blood. The receptor source for this set is a man between 35 and 55 years old in good health.

The V and J genes are TRBV20-1 and TRBJ2-1; 12 bases fit TRBD2. V gave up 6 bases and J gave up 8 bases; unmatched junction bases: 8. Germline V gene lookup returns CDR1 DFQATT and CDR2 SNEGSKA (reference sequence). This CDR3 has 14 amino acids. The CDR3 DNA follows: TGCAGTGCGCTTCAACTAGCGGGGGGAGATGAGCAGTTCTTC. Protein: CSALQLAGGDEQFF.

J is TRBJ1-5 and V is TRBV7-2; D may be TRBD1 (5 bases). Germline V CDR1 and CDR2: SGHTA, FQGNSA. This CDR3 comprises 15 residues. The V and J ends lost 5 bases and 7 bases respectively, with 18 bases between them. CDR3 sequence: CASSLEGREGQPQHF. The DNA of the CDR3 is TGTGCCAGCAGCCTCGAGGGCAGGGAAGGCCAGCCCCAGCATTTT.

Points on this clonotype: The junction does not match germline at one end; this may be a read error. The rearrangement uses TRBV27 and TRBJ1-5; 10 nucleotides align to TRBD1. CDR3 length: 16 amino acids. CDR1 and CDR2 from the germline V gene are MNHEY and SMNVEV (reference sequence). CDR3 sequence: CASSPMTGGAGQPRHF. The CDR3 nucleotides are TGTGCCAGCAGTCCAATGACAGGGGGCGCGGGTCAGCCCCGGCATTTT.

The chain has TRBV11-2 and TRBJ2-3, with TRBD2 matching over 7 bases. This CDR3 spans 17 amino acids. CDR1 is SGHAT, CDR2 FQNNGV, per germline. The V segment lost 0 bases and the J segment 0 bases; nucleotides outside the gene matches: 6. CDR3 sequence (DNA): TGTGCCAGCAGCTTAGATCGAACGGGAGGCAGCACAGATACGCAGTATTTT. It encodes CASSLDRTGGSTDTQYF.

The chain recombines TRBV20-1 with TRBJ2-1; D remains unclear. Germline V gene sequence: CDR1 DFQATT, CDR2 SNEGSKA (reference sequence). This CDR3 comprises 13 residues. Deletions cut 0 bases from V and 5 bases from J, with 8 bases between. This chain's CDR3 is CSARELTNNEQFF. The CDR3 DNA reads as TGCAGTGCTAGAGAACTCACTAACAATGAGCAGTTCTTC.

The table lists this clonotype with many counts. This rearrangement joins TRBV20-1 to TRBJ2-1, with TRBD2 matching over 10 bases. The ends lost 3 bases at V and 8 bases at J; junction bases unmatched: 13. The CDR3 is 16 amino acids. Looked up from germline, CDR1 is DFQATT and CDR2 is SNEGSKA (reference sequence). This CDR3 reads CSASSKREGLSYEQFF. CDR3 nucleotides: TGCAGTGCTAGCAGCAAGCGGGAGGGCCTGAGCTATGAGCAGTTCTTC.

The rearrangement joins TRBV28 to TRBJ2-7, with a weak D call TRBD1 (5 bases). The DNA end lines up better with TRBJ2-5; the J call may be wrong. The CDR3 length is 16 residues. Germline CDR1 and CDR2: MDHEN and SYDVKM. CDR3 sequence: CASSLFKFQGKETQYF. The CDR3, as DNA: TGTGCCAGCAGTTTATTCAAGTTCCAGGGAAAGGAGACCCAGTACTTC.

The J gene is TRBJ2-3, the V gene TRBV20-1; D call uncertain. CDR3 length equals 12 residues. Germline V lookup: CDR1 DFQATT, CDR2 SNEGSKA (reference sequence). CDR3 sequence reads: CRPAGRTDTQYF. CDR3 DNA sequence: TGCAGGCCGGCCGGCAGGACAGATACGCAGTATTTT.

Turning to this clonotype: This may stem from a read error, because a much larger clone lies one nucleotide away. The chain employs TRBV10-3 and TRBJ2-7; tentative D call: TRBD2 (6 bases). The V gene lost 3 bases and the J gene lost 0 bases, with 24 bases spanning the gap. Germline CDR1 and CDR2: ENHRY and SYGVKD. This CDR3 contains 19 residues. CDR3 sequence: CAISENMLAGTKTSYEQYF. The DNA for the CDR3 is TGTGCCATCAGTGAAAATATGCTGGCGGGAACAAAAACCTCCTACGAGCAGTACTTC.

The rearrangement uses TRBV7-2 and TRBJ2-4; 9 positions agree with TRBD2. The last part of the DNA fits TRBJ2-7 better; the J call may be wrong. The CDR3 spans 15 residues. Germline-derived CDR1 and CDR2 are SGHTA and FQGNSA. The CDR3 DNA reads as TGTGCCAGCAGCCCAGGACGAGCGGGAGGCTACGAGCAGTACTTC. Translated: CASSPGRAGGYEQYF.

The chain carries TRBV28 and TRBJ1-2, with a possible D match to TRBD1 (5 bases). V gave up 8 bases and J gave up 7 bases, with 23 bases separating them. Germline CDR1 MDHEN, CDR2 SYDVKM. CDR3 size: 15 residues. CDR3 DNA sequence: TGTGCCAGCGTGGGGCGAAATACAAAGTACCTTGGCTACACCTTC. This encodes CASVGRNTKYLGYTF.

A few counts support this clonotype. The chain uses TRBV2 and TRBJ2-5; possibly TRBD2 for D (5 bases). V dropped 10 bases and J dropped 4 bases, with 16 bases sitting between them. Germline CDR1 is SNHLY and CDR2 is FYNNEI. The CDR3 is 13 amino acids. CDR3 protein: CATTLEAGETQYF. The CDR3 DNA is TGTGCCACCACGTTGGAGGCGGGAGAGACCCAGTACTTC.

The rearrangement uses TRBV18 and TRBJ1-2; perhaps TRBD1 as D (5 bases). This CDR3 comprises 13 residues. V lost 3 bases, J lost 4 bases, and 9 bases lay in between. Germline CDR1 is KGHSH and CDR2 is LQKENI. The CDR3 DNA reads TGTGCCAGCTCACCCTCAGGGCTCTATGGCTACACCTTC. As protein: CASSPSGLYGYTF.

This clonotype has a single count. V usage is TRBV5-4 and J usage is TRBJ2-7, with D perhaps assigned TRBD1 or TRBD2 (6 bases each). The CDR3 totals 13 residues. Germline lookup yields CDR1 SGHNT and CDR2 YYREEE (reference sequence). The V gene lost 6 bases and the J gene lost 3 bases, with 13 bases spanning the gap. CDR3 sequence reads: CASTPGADYEQYF. The CDR3 bases are TGTGCCAGCACCCCGGGGGCAGACTACGAGCAGTACTTC.

This clonotype was counted between two and nine times. The chain recombines TRBV4-1 with TRBJ1-1; D unresolved. CDR3 size: 14 residues. Germline CDR1 reads MGHRA; CDR2 reads YSYEKL. V dropped 1 base and J dropped 1 base, with 7 bases sitting between them. The CDR3 DNA is TGCGCCAGCAGCCAAGGGGTAGGGAACACTGAAGCTTTCTTT. It encodes CASSQGVGNTEAFF.

In this sample, this clonotype turned up once. This chain joins TRBV6-1 and TRBJ2-7; D is undetermined. CDR1 is MNHNS and CDR2 is SASEGT in the germline V gene. V gave up 6 bases and J gave up 3 bases, with 18 bases separating them. This CDR3 region has 15 residues. CDR3 sequence: CASRWIWTENYEQYF. As DNA, the CDR3 is TGTGCCAGCAGGTGGATATGGACGGAAAACTACGAGCAGTACTTC.

This clonotype was seen more than once but under ten times. The rearrangement links TRBV6-1 to TRBJ2-1; no firm D call. There are 12 residues in the CDR3. V was clipped by 4 bases and J by 5 bases, with 6 bases between them. Germline V gene sequence: CDR1 MNHNS, CDR2 SASEGT. Here the CDR3 reads CASSALNNEQFF. The DNA of the CDR3 is TGTGCCAGCAGTGCGCTCAACAATGAGCAGTTCTTC.

This sequence joins TRBV7-9 and TRBJ2-5; 10 nucleotides agree with TRBD2. The CDR3 consists of 16 residues. J lost 11 bases, V lost 4 bases, and 16 bases had no gene match. The germline V gene encodes CDR1 SEHNR and CDR2 FQNEAQ (reference sequence). Here the CDR3 DNA reads TGTGCCAGCAGCTCCCTAGCGGGAGAAGGAAACGAAGAGCAGTACTTC. As protein: CASSSLAGEGNEEQYF.

V gene TRBV3-1 combines with J gene TRBJ2-3; D possibly uses TRBD1 or TRBD2 (5 bases each). Germline values: CDR1 LGHDT, CDR2 YNNKEL (reference sequence). V lost 4 bases, J lost 4 bases, and 15 bases lay in between. The CDR3 contains 15 residues. The CDR3 DNA is TGTGCCAGCAGCCGAACGACGGGGCGTGCAGATACGCAGTATTTT. Translated: CASSRTTGRADTQYF.

J is TRBJ1-6 and V is TRBV4-3; no firm D call. V lost 0 bases, J lost 10 bases, and 16 bases lay in between. Germline CDR1 reads LGHNA; CDR2 reads YSLEER. This CDR3 comprises 16 residues. This CDR3 reads CASSQEWTGRISPLHF. The DNA of the CDR3 is TGCGCCAGCAGCCAAGAATGGACGGGAAGGATATCACCCCTCCACTTT.

The chain is built from TRBV20-1 and TRBJ2-5, with TRBD2 identical over 7 bases. The CDR3 consists of 14 residues. Trimming took 0 bases from V and 6 from J; bases not matched to a gene: 7. CDR1 is DFQATT, CDR2 SNEGSKA, per germline (reference sequence). The chain's CDR3 is CSARELTSDQTQYF. CDR3 nucleotide sequence: TGCAGTGCTAGAGAGCTCACTAGCGACCAGACCCAGTACTTC.

The chain joins TRBV3-1 to TRBJ2-7, with D possibly matching TRBD2 (5 bases). Trimming stripped 6 bases from V and 3 bases from J, with 18 bases between. The germline V gene has CDR1 LGHDT and CDR2 YNNKEL (reference sequence). The CDR3 runs 15 residues. CDR3 DNA: TGTGCCAGCAGTCACTACAAGGACTTCAACTACGAGCAGTACTTC. Protein: CASSHYKDFNYEQYF.

J is TRBJ2-1 and V is TRBV6-2 or TRBV6-3, with TRBD2 as a possible D gene (5 bases). The CDR3 sequence is 15 residues long. The germline V and J ends were trimmed by 2 bases and 2 bases, with 10 bases remaining between them. The V gene's germline CDR1 is MNHEY and CDR2 SVGEGT. The CDR3 loop is CASSYLDFPYNEQFF. In DNA, the CDR3 is TGTGCCAGCAGTTACCTGGACTTTCCCTACAATGAGCAGTTCTTC.

The J gene is TRBJ2-7, the V gene TRBV4-3; the match to TRBD1 covers 7 bases. CDR3 size: 16 residues. The V segment lost 0 bases and the J segment 0 bases; nucleotides outside the gene matches: 5. Looked up from germline, CDR1 is LGHNA and CDR2 is YSLEER. This CDR3 is CASSQERGGISYEQYF. In DNA form, the CDR3 reads TGCGCCAGCAGCCAAGAAAGAGGGGGCATCTCCTACGAGCAGTACTTC.

This clonotype was found a few times. The CDR3 nucleotides are TGTGCCAGCAGCCTTGACGGACTAGCGCAAGAGACCCAGTACTTC. Translating gives CASSLDGLAQETQYF. The chain is built from TRBV7-2 and TRBJ2-5, with 9 bases lining up with TRBD2. The CDR3 is made up of 15 amino acids. After removal of 5 bases from V and 2 bases from J, the junction contained 6 bases not matched to a gene. CDR1 SGHTA and CDR2 FQGNSA come from the germline V gene.